What follows is one T cell receptor beta chain and its context. This record comes from a study of T cells in Graves' hyperthyroidism and ophthalmopathy. From RNA transcripts, TCR beta CDR3 regions were amplified. When the TCR CDR3 underwent first-round RT-PCR, the HTBI primer set was used. TCRdb re-called the multiplex PCR reads through MiXCR, storing one row per CDR3 protein. The sample includes over 150,000 distinct CDR3 sequences, about a sixth of them seen just once. This CDR3 has 13 residues. CDR1 LNHDA and CDR2 SQIVND come from the germline V gene (reference sequence). Trimming removed 7 bases at V and 1 base at J, with 7 bases between.

V gene TRBV19 combines with J gene TRBJ2-2; perhaps TRBD1 as D (6 bases). The specimen sequenced was blood. The sequence was obtained from a woman aged 50 to 60 with Graves' hyperthyroidism. CDR3 protein: CASKGGNTGELFF. The CDR3 DNA sequence: TGTGCCAGTAAAGGGGGGAACACCGGGGAGCTGTTTTTT.